This TCR beta chain was sequenced for a study of blood T cell repertoires in COVID-19. The V end lost 6 bases, the J end lost 0 bases, and 6 bases lay between the germline ends. The CDR3 is 13 residues long. Repertoires were generated with immunoSEQ multiplex PCR, while TCRdb's copy carries only in-frame clones and drops some. This sample has approximately 130,000 clones; roughly 85% occur once, and the top ten carry 3.5% to 5%. This clone has only one observation. The material sequenced was peripheral blood. The chain employs TRBV12-3 or TRBV12-4 and TRBJ1-5; no definite D call. This TCR came from a human donor in a cohort sampled during active COVID-19. The CDR3 bases are TGTGCCAGCAGGGGCTATAGCAATCAGCCCCAGCATTTT. Protein: CASRGYSNQPQHF.